The present T cell receptor beta chain was sequenced within a study of cytomegalovirus exposure and HLA in healthy donors. Whole-study results and caveats: Reported results showed that the classifier diagnosed cytomegalovirus status with high specificity and sensitivity. A later analysis reportedly found that, within productive TCRs, an Asian-associated ancestry cluster had fewer N-insertions than the mean observed across the roughly 630 donors.

Notes on this clone: Its matching antigen is unknown.

The PCR contained 60 Vbeta and 13 Jbeta primers. Profiling relied on immunoSEQ multiplex PCR, and the TCRdb table lists in-frame clones only, not all of them. This table holds about 120,000 clones, about 76% found once. Germline V gene sequence: CDR1 MNHNS, CDR2 SASEGT. The CDR3 runs 13 residues. The V end was cut by 0 bases, the J end by 6 bases, with 9 bases between. This chain uses TRBV6-1 with TRBJ2-7; D might be TRBD1 (6 bases). Source material: PBMCs. The source of this sequence is a woman aged 40 to 55 in good health and CMV-seropositive. CDR3 protein: CASSEAWGREQYF. CDR3 nucleotide sequence: TGTGCCAGCAGTGAAGCATGGGGGCGCGAGCAGTACTTC.